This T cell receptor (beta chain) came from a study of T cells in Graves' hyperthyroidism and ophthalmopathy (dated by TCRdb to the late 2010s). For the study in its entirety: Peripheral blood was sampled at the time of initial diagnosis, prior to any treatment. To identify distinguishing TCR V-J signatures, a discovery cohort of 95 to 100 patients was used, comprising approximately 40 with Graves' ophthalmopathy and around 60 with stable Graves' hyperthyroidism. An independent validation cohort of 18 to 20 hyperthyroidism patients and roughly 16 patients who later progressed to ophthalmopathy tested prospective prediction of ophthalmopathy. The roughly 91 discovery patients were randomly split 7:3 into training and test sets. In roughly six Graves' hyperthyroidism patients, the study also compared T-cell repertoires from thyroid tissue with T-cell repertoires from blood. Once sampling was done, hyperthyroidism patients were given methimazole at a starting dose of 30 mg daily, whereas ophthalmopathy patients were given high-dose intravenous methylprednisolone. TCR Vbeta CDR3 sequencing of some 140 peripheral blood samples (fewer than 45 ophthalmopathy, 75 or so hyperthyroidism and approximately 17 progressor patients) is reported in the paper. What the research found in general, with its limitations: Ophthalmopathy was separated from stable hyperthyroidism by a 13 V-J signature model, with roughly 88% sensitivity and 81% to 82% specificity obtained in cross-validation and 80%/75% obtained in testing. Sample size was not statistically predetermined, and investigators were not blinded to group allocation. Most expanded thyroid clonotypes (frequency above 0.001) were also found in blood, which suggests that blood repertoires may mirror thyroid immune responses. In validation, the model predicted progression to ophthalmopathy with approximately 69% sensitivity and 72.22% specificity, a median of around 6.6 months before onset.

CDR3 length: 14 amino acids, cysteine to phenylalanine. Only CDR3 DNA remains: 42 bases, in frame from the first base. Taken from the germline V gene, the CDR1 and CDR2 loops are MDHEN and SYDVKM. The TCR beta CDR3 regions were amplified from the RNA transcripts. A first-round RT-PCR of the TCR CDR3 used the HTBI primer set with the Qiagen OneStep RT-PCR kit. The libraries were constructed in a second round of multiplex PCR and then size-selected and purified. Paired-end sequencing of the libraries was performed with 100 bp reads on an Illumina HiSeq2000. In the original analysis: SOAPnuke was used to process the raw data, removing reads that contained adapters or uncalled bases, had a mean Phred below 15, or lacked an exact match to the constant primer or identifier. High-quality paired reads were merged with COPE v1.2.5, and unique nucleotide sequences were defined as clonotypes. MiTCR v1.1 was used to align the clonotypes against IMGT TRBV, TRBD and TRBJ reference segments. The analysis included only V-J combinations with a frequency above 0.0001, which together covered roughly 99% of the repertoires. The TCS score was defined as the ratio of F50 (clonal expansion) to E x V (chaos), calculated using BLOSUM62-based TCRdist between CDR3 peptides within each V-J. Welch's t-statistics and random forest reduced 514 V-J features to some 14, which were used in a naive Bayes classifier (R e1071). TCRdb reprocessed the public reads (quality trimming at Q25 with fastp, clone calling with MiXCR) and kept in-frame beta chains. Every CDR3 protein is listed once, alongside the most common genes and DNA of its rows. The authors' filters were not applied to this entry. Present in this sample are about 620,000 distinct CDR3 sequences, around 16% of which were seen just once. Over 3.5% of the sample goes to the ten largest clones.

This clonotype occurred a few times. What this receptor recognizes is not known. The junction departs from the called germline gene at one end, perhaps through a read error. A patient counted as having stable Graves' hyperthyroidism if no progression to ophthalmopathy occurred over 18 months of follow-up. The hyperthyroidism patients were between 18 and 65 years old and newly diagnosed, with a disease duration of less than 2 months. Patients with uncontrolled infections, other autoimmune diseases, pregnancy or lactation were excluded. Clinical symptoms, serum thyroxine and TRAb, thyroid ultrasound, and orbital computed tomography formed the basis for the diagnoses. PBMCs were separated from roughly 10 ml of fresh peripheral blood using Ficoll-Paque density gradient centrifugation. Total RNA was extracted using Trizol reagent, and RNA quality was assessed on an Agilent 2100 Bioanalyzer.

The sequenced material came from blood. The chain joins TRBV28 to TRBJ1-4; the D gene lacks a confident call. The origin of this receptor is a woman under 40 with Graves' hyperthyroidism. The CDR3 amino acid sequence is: CTSSFSATNEKLFF. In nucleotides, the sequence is TGTACCAGCAGTTTTAGTGCAACTAATGAAAAACTGTTTTTT. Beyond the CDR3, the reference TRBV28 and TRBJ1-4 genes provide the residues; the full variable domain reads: DVKVTQSSRYLVKRTGEKVFLECVQDMDHENMFWYRQDPGLGLRLIYFSYDVKMKEKGDIPEGYSVSREKKERFSLILESASTNQTSMYLCTSSFSATNEKLFFGSGTQLSVL.